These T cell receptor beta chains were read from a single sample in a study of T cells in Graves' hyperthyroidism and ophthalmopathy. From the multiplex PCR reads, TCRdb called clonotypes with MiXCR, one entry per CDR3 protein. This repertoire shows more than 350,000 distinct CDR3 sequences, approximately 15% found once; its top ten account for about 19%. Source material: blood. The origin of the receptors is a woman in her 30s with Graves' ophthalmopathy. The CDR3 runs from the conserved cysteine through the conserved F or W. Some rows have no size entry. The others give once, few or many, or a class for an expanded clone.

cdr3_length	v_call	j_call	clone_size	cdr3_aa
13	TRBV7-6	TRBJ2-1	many	CASSLFESNEQFF
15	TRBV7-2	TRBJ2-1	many	CASSLQSNRGDEQFF
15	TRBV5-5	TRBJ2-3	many	CASSFGASGADTQYF
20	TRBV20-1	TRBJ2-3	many	CSARDGEVAGDRRRTDTQYF
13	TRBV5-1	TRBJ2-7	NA	CASSFGFSYEQYF
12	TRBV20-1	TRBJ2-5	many	CSAEQGKETQYF
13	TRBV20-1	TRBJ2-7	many	CSARTSGTYEQYF
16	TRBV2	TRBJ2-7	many	CASSATSPDRPYEQYF
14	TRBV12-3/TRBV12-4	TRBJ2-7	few	CASRRGTSSDEQYF
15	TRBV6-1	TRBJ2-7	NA	CASKPLQGWYYEQYF
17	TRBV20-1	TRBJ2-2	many	CSARVWTSGANTGELFF
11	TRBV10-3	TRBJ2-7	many	CAISEGYEQYF
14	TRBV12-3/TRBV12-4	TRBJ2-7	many	CASSDLAGAGEQYF
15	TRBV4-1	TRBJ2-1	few	CASSHRDRWFGEQFF
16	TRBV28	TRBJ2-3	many	CASRAARQGGTDTQYF
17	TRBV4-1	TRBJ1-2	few	CASSHLVGQGAGYGYTF
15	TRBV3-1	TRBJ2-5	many	CASSRGQGSVETQYF
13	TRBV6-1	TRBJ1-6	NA	CASKTGLNSPLHF
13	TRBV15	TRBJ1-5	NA	CATSSTWLQPQHF
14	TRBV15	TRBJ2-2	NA	CAASSDVGGEELFF